This TCR beta chain comes out of a study of cytomegalovirus exposure and HLA in healthy donors. Study results and caveats: It was 164 TCR beta chains that were listed as cytomegalovirus-associated.

PCR amplification relied on 60 Vbeta primers (plus 13 Jbeta primers). TCRdb's copy holds only in-frame clones and misses some; the assay was immunoSEQ multiplex PCR. The sample carries 70,000 to 95,000 clones, less than 80% recorded once. Concerning this clone: The antigen remains undetermined.

This CDR3 has 15 residues. V gave up 5 bases and J gave up 4 bases, with 17 bases separating them. Germline V lookup: CDR1 MNHEY, CDR2 SMNVEV (reference sequence). The origin of this receptor is a human donor in good health. Sequenced material: PBMCs. The genes are TRBV27 and TRBJ1-2, with a tentative D call TRBD1 (5 bases). The CDR3 is CASSPQGDPGYGYTF. The DNA of the CDR3 is TGTGCCAGCAGTCCCCAAGGGGATCCCGGCTATGGCTACACCTTC.